The clone carrying this T cell receptor (beta chain) was counted many times. Its specificity is unknown. Several immunoSEQ plates received, in even portions, the genomic DNA of each subset. Profiling relied on immunoSEQ multiplex PCR, and the TCRdb table lists in-frame clones only, not all of them. This table holds more than 900,000 clones, about four fifths found once. This entry belongs to a study of shared clonotypes between healthy human individuals. The study's findings and limits: It was observed that roughly 5.4% of naive CD4 clonotypes were shared across a handful of donors.

CDR1 MNHNS and CDR2 SASEGT come from the germline V gene. J was trimmed by 0 bases and V by 5 bases; bases with no gene match: 7. The length of the CDR3 is 18 residues. The TCR comes from a man aged 18 to 29 in good health. Some clones in this sample may be carry-over from other donors' samples. The sequenced sample was memory CD4+ T cells from PBMCs. Subset here: CD45RA-negative fraction. This chain joins TRBV6-1 and TRBJ2-6; 10 nucleotides line up with TRBD2. CDR3 nucleotides: TGTGCCAGCAGTCAAGGAGCGGGAGGGAGCTCTGGGGCCAACGTCCTGACTTTC. Its protein product is CASSQGAGGSSGANVLTF.